This T cell receptor (beta chain) comes out of a study of blood T cells in healthy people across ages. The study, taken as a whole, reports: When one million T cells were used, diversity estimates were thought to be underestimates. The lack of PBMC sorting stopped any conclusive naive versus antigen-experienced comparison.

Using a J-beta primer mix together with a sample-barcoded 5' primer, a second PCR was run for roughly 7 to 12 cycles. Each cDNA molecule received a tag from a template-switch adaptor that had 12 random nucleotides. TCRdb called the 5' RACE reads again in MiXCR, with one record for every CDR3 protein. The profile shows 1.5 million to 1.9 million distinct CDR3 sequences, approximately 42% of them singletons. This clonotype was seen only a few times. Antigen specificity is unknown. The sequenced material came from blood. The clonotype comes from a young woman in good health.

The CDR3 region has the DNA TGCGCCAGCAGCTCGGGACTAGCGGGAGGGCCTAGGGATGAGCAGTTCTTC. It codes for CASSSGLAGGPRDEQFF. This chain links TRBV5-1 with TRBJ2-1; 16 bases line up with TRBD2. From germline, CDR1 is SGHRS and CDR2 YFSETQ. The CDR3 is made up of 17 amino acids. V dropped 3 bases and J dropped 8; count of bases not matched to a gene: 8. The full variable domain, with the rest looked up from reference TRBV5-1 and TRBJ2-1, is KAGVTQTPRYLIKTRGQQVTLSCSPISGHRSVSWYQQTPGQGLQFLFEYFSETQRNKGNFPGRFSGRQFSNSRSEMNVSTLELGDSALYLCASSSGLAGGPRDEQFFGPGTRLTVL.